This TCR beta chain stems from a study of human T cells and chemical hapten exposure. Study background: Skin of the upper inner arm, roughly 2 cm by roughly 2 cm, received 2% DPC for sensitization.

Described time point: patch test 3, about 24 weeks after DPC sensitization. Treatment specified: therapeutic diphenylcyclopropenone sensitization with weekly scalp DPC. In this sample, this clonotype turned up a few times. TCRdb called the RACE reads again in MiXCR, with one record for every CDR3 protein. Counted here are more than 150,000 distinct CDR3 sequences, roughly a quarter occurring once; the ten biggest clones make up 2% to 3%. Sequencing used whole blood, obtained in connection with sensitization to the hapten diphenylcyclopropenone (DPC). This TCR was sampled from a woman in her thirties or forties with alopecia areata. Some clones in this sample may be carry-over from other donors' samples.

The CDR3 loop is CASSLTSGMSYNEQFF. CDR3 sequence (DNA): TGTGCCAGCAGCCTCACTAGCGGGATGTCCTACAATGAGCAGTTCTTC. This chain joins TRBV4-2 and TRBJ2-1; 10 nucleotides match TRBD2. Germline V gene sequence: CDR1 LGHNA, CDR2 YNFKEQ. This CDR3 has 16 amino acids. With 4 bases clipped from V and 1 base from J, the junction kept 4 bases outside the gene matches.